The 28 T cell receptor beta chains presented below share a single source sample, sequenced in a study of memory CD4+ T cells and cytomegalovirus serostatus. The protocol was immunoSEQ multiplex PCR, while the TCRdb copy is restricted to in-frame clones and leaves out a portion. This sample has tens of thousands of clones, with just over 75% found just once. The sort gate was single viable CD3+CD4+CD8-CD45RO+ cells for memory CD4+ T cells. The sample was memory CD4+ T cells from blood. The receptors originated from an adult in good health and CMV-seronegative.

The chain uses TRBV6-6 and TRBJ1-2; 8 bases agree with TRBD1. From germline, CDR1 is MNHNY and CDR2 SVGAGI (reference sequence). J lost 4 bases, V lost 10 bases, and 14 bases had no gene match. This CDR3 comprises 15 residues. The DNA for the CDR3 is TGTGCCACGATAGGACAGGGTTCGACCATCTATGGCTACACCTTC. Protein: CATIGQGSTIYGYTF.

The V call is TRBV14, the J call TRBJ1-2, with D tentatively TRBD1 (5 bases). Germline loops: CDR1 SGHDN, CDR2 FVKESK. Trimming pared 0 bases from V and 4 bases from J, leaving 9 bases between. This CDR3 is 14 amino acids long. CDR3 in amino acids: CASSQDGGGYGYTF. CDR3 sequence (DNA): TGTGCCAGCAGCCAAGACGGGGGGGGCTATGGCTACACCTTC.

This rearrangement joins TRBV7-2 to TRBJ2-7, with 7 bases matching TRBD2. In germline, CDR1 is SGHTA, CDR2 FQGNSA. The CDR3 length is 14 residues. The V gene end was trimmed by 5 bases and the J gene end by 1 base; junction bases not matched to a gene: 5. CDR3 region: CASSASAGSYEQYF. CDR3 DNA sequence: TGTGCCAGCAGCGCCTCAGCGGGGTCCTACGAGCAGTACTTC.

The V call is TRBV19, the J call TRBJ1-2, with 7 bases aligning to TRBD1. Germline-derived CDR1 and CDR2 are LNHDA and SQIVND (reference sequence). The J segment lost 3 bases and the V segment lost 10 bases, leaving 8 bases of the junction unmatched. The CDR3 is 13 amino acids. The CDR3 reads CATKDRVDYGYTF. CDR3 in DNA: TGTGCCACCAAAGACAGGGTAGACTATGGCTACACCTTC.

This CDR3 is CASSTLTREETQYF. For the CDR3, the DNA is TGTGCCAGCAGCACCCTCACACGGGAAGAGACCCAGTACTTC. The gene calls are TRBV7-2 and TRBJ2-5; D is unclear. Trimming left V 5 bases short and J 3 bases short, with 13 bases between. The CDR3 is made up of 14 amino acids. CDR1 and CDR2 (germline): SGHTA, FQGNSA.

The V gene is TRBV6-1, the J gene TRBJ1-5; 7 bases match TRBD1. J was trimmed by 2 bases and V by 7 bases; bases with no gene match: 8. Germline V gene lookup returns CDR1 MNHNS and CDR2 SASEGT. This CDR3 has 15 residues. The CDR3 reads CASMKVQGGNQPQHF. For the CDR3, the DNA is TGTGCCAGCATGAAGGTTCAGGGGGGCAATCAGCCCCAGCATTTT.

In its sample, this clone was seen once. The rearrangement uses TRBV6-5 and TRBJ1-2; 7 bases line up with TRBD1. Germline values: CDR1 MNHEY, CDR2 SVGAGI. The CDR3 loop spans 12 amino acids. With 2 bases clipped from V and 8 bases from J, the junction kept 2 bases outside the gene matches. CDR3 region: CASSYVGGGYTF. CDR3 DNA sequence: TGTGCCAGCAGTTACGTAGGGGGCGGCTACACCTTC.

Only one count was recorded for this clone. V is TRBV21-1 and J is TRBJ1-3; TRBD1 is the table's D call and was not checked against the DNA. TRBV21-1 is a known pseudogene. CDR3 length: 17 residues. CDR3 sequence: CASSKPYPRDSGNTIYF. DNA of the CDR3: TGTGCCAGCAGCAAGCCCTATCCCAGGGACTCTGGAAACACCATATATTTT.

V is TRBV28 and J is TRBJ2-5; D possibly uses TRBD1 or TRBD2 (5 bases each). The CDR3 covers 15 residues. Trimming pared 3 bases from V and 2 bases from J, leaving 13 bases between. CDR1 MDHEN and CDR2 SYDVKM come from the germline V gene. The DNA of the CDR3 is TGTGCCAGCAGTTTTGTGGGACCCTTACAAGAGACCCAGTACTTC. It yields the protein CASSFVGPLQETQYF. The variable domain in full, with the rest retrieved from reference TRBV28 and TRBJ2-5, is DVKVTQSSRYLVKRTGEKVFLECVQDMDHENMFWYRQDPGLGLRLIYFSYDVKMKEKGDIPEGYSVSREKKERFSLILESASTNQTSMYLCASSFVGPLQETQYFGPGTRLLVL.

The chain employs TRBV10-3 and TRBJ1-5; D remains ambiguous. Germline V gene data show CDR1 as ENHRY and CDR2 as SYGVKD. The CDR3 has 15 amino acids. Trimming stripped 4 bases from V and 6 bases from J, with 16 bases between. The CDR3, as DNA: TGTGCCATCAGTGCCGGACGGACGGAGAGTCAGCCCCAGCATTTT. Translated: CAISAGRTESQPQHF.

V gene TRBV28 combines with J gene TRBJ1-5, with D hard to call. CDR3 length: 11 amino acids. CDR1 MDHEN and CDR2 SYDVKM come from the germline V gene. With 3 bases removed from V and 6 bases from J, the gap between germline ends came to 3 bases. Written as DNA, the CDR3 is TGTGCCAGCAGTTTGTCTCAGCCCCAGCATTTT. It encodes CASSLSQPQHF. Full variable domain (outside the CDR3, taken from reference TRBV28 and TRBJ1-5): DVKVTQSSRYLVKRTGEKVFLECVQDMDHENMFWYRQDPGLGLRLIYFSYDVKMKEKGDIPEGYSVSREKKERFSLILESASTNQTSMYLCASSLSQPQHFGDGTRLSIL.

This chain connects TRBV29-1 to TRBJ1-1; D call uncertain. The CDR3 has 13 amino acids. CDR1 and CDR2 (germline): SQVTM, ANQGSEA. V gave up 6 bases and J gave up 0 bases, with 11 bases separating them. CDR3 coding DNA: TGCAGCGTGAGGTGGAATTTGAACACTGAAGCTTTCTTT. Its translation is CSVRWNLNTEAFF. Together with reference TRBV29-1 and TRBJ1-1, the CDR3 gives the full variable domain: SAVISQKPSRDICQRGTSLTIQCQVDSQVTMMFWYRQQPGQSLTLIATANQGSEATYESGFVIDKFPISRPNLTFSTLTVSNMSPEDSSIYLCSVRWNLNTEAFFGQGTRLTVV.

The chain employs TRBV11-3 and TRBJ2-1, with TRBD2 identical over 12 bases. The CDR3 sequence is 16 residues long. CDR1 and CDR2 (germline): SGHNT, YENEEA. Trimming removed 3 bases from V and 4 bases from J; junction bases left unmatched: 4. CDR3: CASSFPGLAGYNEQFF. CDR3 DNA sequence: TGTGCCAGCAGCTTCCCAGGACTAGCGGGATACAATGAGCAGTTCTTC.

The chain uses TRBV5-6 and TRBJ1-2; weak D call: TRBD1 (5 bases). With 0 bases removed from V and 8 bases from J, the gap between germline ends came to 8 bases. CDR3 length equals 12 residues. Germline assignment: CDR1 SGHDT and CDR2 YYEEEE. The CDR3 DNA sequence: TGTGCCAGCAGCTTGGGAGGGGACGGCTACACCTTC. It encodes CASSLGGDGYTF.

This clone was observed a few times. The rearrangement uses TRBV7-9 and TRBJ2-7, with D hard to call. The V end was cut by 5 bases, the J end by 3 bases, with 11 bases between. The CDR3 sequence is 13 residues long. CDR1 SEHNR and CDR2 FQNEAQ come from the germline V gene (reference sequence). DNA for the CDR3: TGTGCCAGCAGCCGGACGTCTGTCTACGAGCAGTACTTC. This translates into CASSRTSVYEQYF.

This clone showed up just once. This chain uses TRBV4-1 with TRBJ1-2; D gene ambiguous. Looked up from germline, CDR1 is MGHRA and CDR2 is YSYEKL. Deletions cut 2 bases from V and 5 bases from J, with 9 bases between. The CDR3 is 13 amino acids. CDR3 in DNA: TGCGCCAGCAGCCAACTAGAGTCATATGGCTACACCTTC. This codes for CASSQLESYGYTF.

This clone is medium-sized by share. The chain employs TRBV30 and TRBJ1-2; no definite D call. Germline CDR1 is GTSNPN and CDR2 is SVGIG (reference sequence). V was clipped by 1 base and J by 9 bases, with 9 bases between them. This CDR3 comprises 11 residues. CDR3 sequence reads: CAWSEAESYTF. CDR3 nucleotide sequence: TGTGCCTGGAGTGAGGCAGAGAGCTACACCTTC.

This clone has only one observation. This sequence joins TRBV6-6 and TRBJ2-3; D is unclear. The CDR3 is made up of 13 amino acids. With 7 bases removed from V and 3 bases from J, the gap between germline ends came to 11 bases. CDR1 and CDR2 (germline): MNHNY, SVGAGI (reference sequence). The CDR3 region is CASIPSGTDTQYF. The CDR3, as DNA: TGTGCCAGCATACCCTCCGGGACAGATACGCAGTATTTT.

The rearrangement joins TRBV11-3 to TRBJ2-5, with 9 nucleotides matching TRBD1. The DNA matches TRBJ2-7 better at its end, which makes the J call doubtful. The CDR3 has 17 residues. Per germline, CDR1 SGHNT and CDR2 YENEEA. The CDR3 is CASSPGQGIKPTYEQYF. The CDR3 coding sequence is TGTGCCAGCAGCCCGGGACAGGGAATTAAACCGACCTACGAGCAGTACTTC.

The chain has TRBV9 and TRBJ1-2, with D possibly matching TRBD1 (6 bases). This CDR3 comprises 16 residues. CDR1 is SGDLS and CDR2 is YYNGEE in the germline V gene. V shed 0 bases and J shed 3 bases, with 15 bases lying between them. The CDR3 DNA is TGTGCCAGCAGCGTAGCTGGACAGACATCGTACTATGGCTACACCTTC. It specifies CASSVAGQTSYYGYTF.

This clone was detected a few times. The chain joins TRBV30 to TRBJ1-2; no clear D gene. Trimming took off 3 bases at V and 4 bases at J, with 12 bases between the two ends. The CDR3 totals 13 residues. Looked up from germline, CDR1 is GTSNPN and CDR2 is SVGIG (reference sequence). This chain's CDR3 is CAWSAPLVYGYTF. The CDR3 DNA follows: TGTGCCTGGAGCGCCCCGTTGGTCTATGGCTACACCTTC.

CDR3 bases: TGTGCCAGCTCACCAGCCGCAGGGCGCCTTTTCTCTGGAAACACCATATATTTT. Its protein is CASSPAAGRLFSGNTIYF. J is TRBJ1-3 and V is TRBV18; D perhaps matches TRBD1 (5 bases). The germline gives CDR1 KGHSH, CDR2 LQKENI. The CDR3 is 18 amino acids. V shed 2 bases and J shed 0 bases, with 17 bases lying between them.

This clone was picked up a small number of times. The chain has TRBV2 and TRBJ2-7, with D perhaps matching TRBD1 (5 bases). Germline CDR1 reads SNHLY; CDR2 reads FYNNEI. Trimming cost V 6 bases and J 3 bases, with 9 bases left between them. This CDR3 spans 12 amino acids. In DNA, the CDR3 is TGTGCCAGCAGACCACAGGACTACGAGCAGTACTTC. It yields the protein CASRPQDYEQYF.

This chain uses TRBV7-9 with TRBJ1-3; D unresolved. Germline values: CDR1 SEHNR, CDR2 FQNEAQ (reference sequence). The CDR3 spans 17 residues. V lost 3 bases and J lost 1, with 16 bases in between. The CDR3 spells CASSFRSVGLSGNTIYF. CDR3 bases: TGTGCCAGCAGCTTTAGATCGGTAGGGCTTTCTGGAAACACCATATATTTT.

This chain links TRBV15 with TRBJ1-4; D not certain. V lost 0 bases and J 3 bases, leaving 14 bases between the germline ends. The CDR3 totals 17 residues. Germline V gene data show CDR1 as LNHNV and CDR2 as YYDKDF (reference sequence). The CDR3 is CATSRDGLARANEKLFF. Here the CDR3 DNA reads TGTGCCACCAGCAGAGACGGACTCGCGAGGGCTAATGAAAAACTGTTTTTT.

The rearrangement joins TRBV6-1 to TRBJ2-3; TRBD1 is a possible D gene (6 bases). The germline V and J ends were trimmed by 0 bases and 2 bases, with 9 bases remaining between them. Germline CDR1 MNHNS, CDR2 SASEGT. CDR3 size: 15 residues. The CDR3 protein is CASSEAYRATDTQYF. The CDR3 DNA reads TGTGCCAGCAGTGAAGCCTACAGGGCCACAGATACGCAGTATTTT.

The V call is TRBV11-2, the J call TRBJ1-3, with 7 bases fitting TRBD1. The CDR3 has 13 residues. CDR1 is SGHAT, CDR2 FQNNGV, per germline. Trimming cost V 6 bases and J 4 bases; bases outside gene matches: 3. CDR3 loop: CASSSDRGNTIYF. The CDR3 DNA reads TGTGCCAGCAGTTCGGACAGGGGAAACACCATATATTTT.

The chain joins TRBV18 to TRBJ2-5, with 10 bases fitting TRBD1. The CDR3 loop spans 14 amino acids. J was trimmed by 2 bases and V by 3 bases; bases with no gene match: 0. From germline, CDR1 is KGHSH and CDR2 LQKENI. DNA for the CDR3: TGTGCCAGCTCACCGGACAGGGGGCAAGAGACCCAGTACTTC. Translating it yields CASSPDRGQETQYF. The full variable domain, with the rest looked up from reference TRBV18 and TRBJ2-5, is NAGVMQNPRHLVRRRGQEARLRCSPMKGHSHVYWYRQLPEEGLKFMVYLQKENIIDESGMPKERFSAEFPKEGPSILRIQQVVRGDSAAYFCASSPDRGQETQYFGPGTRLLVL.